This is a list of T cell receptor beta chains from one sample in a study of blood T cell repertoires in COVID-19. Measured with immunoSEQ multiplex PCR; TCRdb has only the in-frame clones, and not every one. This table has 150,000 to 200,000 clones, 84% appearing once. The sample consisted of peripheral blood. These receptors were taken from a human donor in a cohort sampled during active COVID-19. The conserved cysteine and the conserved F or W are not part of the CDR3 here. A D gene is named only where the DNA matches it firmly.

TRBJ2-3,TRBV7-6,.,ASSSSSGTSTDTQY
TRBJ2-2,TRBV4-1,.,ASSQGLRGTANTGELF
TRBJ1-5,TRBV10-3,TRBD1,AISVDRADQPQH
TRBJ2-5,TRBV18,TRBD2,ASSPGLAGGIQETQY
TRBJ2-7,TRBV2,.,ASSATTPPYEQY
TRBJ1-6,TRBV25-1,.,ASSESYSPLH
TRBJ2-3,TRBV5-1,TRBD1,ASSGTVLGDTQY
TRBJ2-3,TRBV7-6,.,ASSPAGKEGDTQY
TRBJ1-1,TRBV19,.,ASSASTYTANTEAF
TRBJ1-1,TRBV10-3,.,AITLGRNTEAF
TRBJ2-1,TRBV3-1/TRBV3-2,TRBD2,ASSHLRGGANNEQF
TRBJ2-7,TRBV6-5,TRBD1,ASSYRDRTYEQY
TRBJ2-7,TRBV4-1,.,ASSQSGTQGPYEQY
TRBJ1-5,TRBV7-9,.,ASSATGNQPQH
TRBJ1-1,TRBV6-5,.,ASRSRSSNTEAF
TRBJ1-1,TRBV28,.,ASTNPGWNTEAF
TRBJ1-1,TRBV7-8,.,ASSLTGSEAF
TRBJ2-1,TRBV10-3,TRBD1,AISEQVGTGYNEQF
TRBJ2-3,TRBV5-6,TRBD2,ASSLQTSGGAPDTQY
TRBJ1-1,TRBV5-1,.,ASSLDGGGNTEAF
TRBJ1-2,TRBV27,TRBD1,ASRGTGGADGYT
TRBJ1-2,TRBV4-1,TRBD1,ASSQGWTGRNYGYT
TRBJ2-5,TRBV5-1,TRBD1,ASSPGTGDRETQY